The next 29 T cell receptor beta chains were all read from a single sample in a study of blood T cell repertoires in COVID-19. The data were produced by immunoSEQ multiplex PCR, yet TCRdb's version contains in-frame clones alone and is incomplete. The sample includes fewer than 250,000 clones, roughly nine tenths of them seen just once. The source material was peripheral blood. Receptors originate from a man aged 30 to 45 with acute or convalescent COVID-19.

The CDR3 sequence is CASSQDLGLAGHASTDTQYF. In DNA form, the CDR3 reads TGTGCCAGCAGCCAAGATTTGGGGCTAGCGGGTCACGCTAGCACAGATACGCAGTATTTT. The V call is TRBV4-2, the J call TRBJ2-3; 8 bases match TRBD2. CDR1 is LGHNA, CDR2 YNFKEQ, per germline. CDR3 length: 20 amino acids. The V gene end was trimmed by 0 bases and the J gene end by 0 bases; junction bases not matched to a gene: 14.

V is TRBV7-8 and J is TRBJ1-6; D is unclear. Germline V gene data show CDR1 as SGHVS and CDR2 as FQNEAQ. This CDR3 is built from 14 residues. The V and J ends lost 4 bases and 9 bases respectively, with 13 bases between them. The CDR3 DNA reads as TGTGCCAGCAGCTCCGGTGTGTTCACTTCACCCCTCCACTTT. It yields the protein CASSSGVFTSPLHF.

The chain combines TRBV7-9 with TRBJ2-7; 8 bases map to TRBD2. This CDR3 is built from 13 residues. In germline, CDR1 is SEHNR, CDR2 FQNEAQ (reference sequence). Trimming took 6 bases from V and 5 from J; bases not matched to a gene: 6. In nucleotides, the CDR3 is TGTGCCAGCAGTTCGAGCGGGGGCAACGAGCAGTACTTC. Translated: CASSSSGGNEQYF.

The V gene is TRBV9, the J gene TRBJ1-2; 7 bases match TRBD1. The V gene's germline CDR1 is SGDLS and CDR2 YYNGEE. The V and J ends lost 8 bases and 5 bases, in that order; junction bases with no gene match: 6. The CDR3 has 12 amino acids. CDR3 DNA: TGTGCCAGTGGGGGACAGTATTATGGCTACACCTTC. This codes for CASGGQYYGYTF.

J is TRBJ1-2 and V is TRBV3-1 (or the pseudogene TRBV3-2), with D uncertain. CDR1 is LGHDT and CDR2 is YNNKEL in the germline V gene (reference sequence). This CDR3 is built from 15 residues. V lost 0 bases and J 7 bases, leaving 15 bases between the germline ends. In DNA, the CDR3 is TGTGCCAGCAGCCAAGATCCTTTCCGGGCGGGTGGCTACACCTTC. It encodes CASSQDPFRAGGYTF.

The V gene is TRBV2, the J gene TRBJ1-2; D unresolved. Germline V lookup: CDR1 SNHLY, CDR2 FYNNEI. There are 15 residues in the CDR3. The germline V and J ends were trimmed by 5 bases and 4 bases, with 17 bases remaining between them. The CDR3 DNA sequence: TGTGCCAGCAGTTTCTCTGGTGCGGCAGTCTATGGCTACACCTTC. Translated, it gives CASSFSGAAVYGYTF.

This chain joins TRBV19 and TRBJ2-2, with D possibly being TRBD1 (6 bases). The CDR3 is 16 residues long. Trimming took off 5 bases at V and 3 bases at J, with 16 bases between the two ends. The V gene's germline CDR1 is LNHDA and CDR2 SQIVND (reference sequence). The CDR3, as DNA: TGTGCCAGTAGTCCTACTTGGGGGCGAGACACCGGGGAGCTGTTTTTT. Residues: CASSPTWGRDTGELFF.

The chain is built from TRBV1 and TRBJ2-5; the D call of TRBD2 is as the table states it, not checked on the DNA. TRBV1 is a known pseudogene. This CDR3 region has 20 residues. CDR3 sequence: CTSSQDCPWASGVPQETQYF. In nucleotides, the CDR3 is TGCACCAGCAGCCAAGATTGCCCCTGGGCTAGCGGGGTTCCACAAGAGACCCAGTACTTC.

This clone was picked up one time. The chain is built from TRBV7-3 and TRBJ2-3, with D unresolved. The V end lost 0 bases, the J end lost 2 bases, and 9 bases lay between the germline ends. The CDR3 length is 15 residues. Germline CDR1 is SGHTA and CDR2 is FQGTGA. Written as DNA, the CDR3 is TGTGCCAGCAGCTTAACGTTGAGTTACACAGATACGCAGTATTTT. Translation gives CASSLTLSYTDTQYF.

V is TRBV6-1 and J is TRBJ2-3; D unresolved. Germline loops: CDR1 MNHNS, CDR2 SASEGT. The CDR3 contains 13 residues. Trimming took off 0 bases at V and 9 bases at J, with 10 bases between the two ends. This CDR3 is CASSEAELLTQYF. CDR3 sequence (DNA): TGTGCCAGCAGTGAAGCGGAGTTATTAACGCAGTATTTT.

This chain links TRBV6-5 with TRBJ1-6; TRBD1 agrees at 7 bases. This CDR3 region has 14 residues. Germline loops: CDR1 MNHEY, CDR2 SVGAGI. V was clipped by 10 bases and J by 13 bases; unmatched bases: 16. CDR3 DNA: TGTGCCACCCTACCACGACAGGGAACTCGTCCCCTCCACTTT. It encodes CATLPRQGTRPLHF.

The rearrangement joins TRBV7-9 to TRBJ2-5, with 9 bases identical to TRBD2. The length of the CDR3 is 15 residues. Trimming removed 5 bases from V and 4 bases from J; junction bases left unmatched: 8. Germline V gene data show CDR1 as SEHNR and CDR2 as FQNEAQ (reference sequence). The CDR3 DNA reads as TGTGCCAGCAGCACCAGCGGGGGGCGTCGAGAGACCCAGTACTTC. It encodes CASSTSGGRRETQYF.

V usage is TRBV19 and J usage is TRBJ2-1, with a possible D match to TRBD2 (7 bases). CDR3 length equals 16 residues. CDR1 is LNHDA, CDR2 SQIVND, per germline (reference sequence). Trimming removed 7 bases from V and 1 base from J, with 17 bases in between. The CDR3 region has the DNA TGTGCCAGTACCGAAGGGGGGGCCCTATCCTACAATGAGCAGTTCTTC. It yields the protein CASTEGGALSYNEQFF.

This clone was seen more than once but under ten times. The J gene is TRBJ1-5, the V gene TRBV28; a possible D gene is TRBD1 (5 bases). V was pared by 2 bases and J by 9 bases, with 14 bases between. The CDR3 extends over 14 amino acids. Germline-derived CDR1 and CDR2 are MDHEN and SYDVKM. DNA for the CDR3: TGTGCCAGCAGTTTAAGTCAGGGCGGTGGGCCCCAGCATTTT. Its translation is CASSLSQGGGPQHF.

The gene calls are TRBV19 and TRBJ2-4, with a tentative D call TRBD1 (6 bases). Germline V gives CDR1 LNHDA, CDR2 SQIVND (reference sequence). V dropped 1 base and J dropped 0 bases, with 7 bases sitting between them. CDR3 length equals 15 residues. The CDR3 DNA sequence: TGTGCCAGTAGTATAGGGGGGCTAGCCAAAAACATTCAGTACTTC. It codes for CASSIGGLAKNIQYF.

The CDR3 nucleotides read TGTGCCAGCAGCCAAGATGGAGCGCCCTACTATGGCTACACCTTC. Translation gives CASSQDGAPYYGYTF. The gene calls are TRBV3-1 (or the pseudogene TRBV3-2) and TRBJ1-2; D is unclear. The CDR3 has 15 amino acids. The V and J ends lost 0 bases and 3 bases respectively, with 11 bases between them. CDR1 is LGHDT, CDR2 YNNKEL, per germline (reference sequence).

The chain uses TRBV2 and TRBJ2-2; D is possibly TRBD1 (6 bases). This CDR3 spans 14 amino acids. V gave up 7 bases and J gave up 3 bases, with 12 bases separating them. The germline gives CDR1 SNHLY, CDR2 FYNNEI. In DNA form, the CDR3 reads TGTGCCAGCAATAAAGGGGGACACACCGGGGAGCTGTTTTTT. Its translation is CASNKGGHTGELFF.

The V call is TRBV6-8, the J call TRBJ1-2, with 8 bases that match TRBD1. The CDR3 is 15 residues long. The germline V gene has CDR1 MNHGY and CDR2 SAAAGT. V lost 2 bases and J lost 3; bases outside the gene matches: 5. CDR3 DNA: TGTGCCAGCAGTTACGGGAAGGGACAGGACTATGGCTACACCTTC. Amino acid sequence: CASSYGKGQDYGYTF.

In DNA, the CDR3 is TGTGCCAGCAGCTTGGCCGGGGGGTCTGGCACAGATACGCAGTATTTT. It translates to CASSLAGGSGTDTQYF. The V call is TRBV5-6, the J call TRBJ2-3; TRBD2 aligns across 7 bases. V shed 0 bases and J 1 base; nucleotides not matched to a gene: 5. CDR1 and CDR2 from the germline V gene are SGHDT and YYEEEE. The CDR3 loop spans 16 amino acids.

CDR3 region: CASSLYEGVVTGELFF. Written as DNA, the CDR3 is TGTGCCAGCAGCTTATACGAGGGAGTGGTCACCGGGGAGCTGTTTTTT. V is TRBV7-9 and J is TRBJ2-2; TRBD2 might be the D (5 bases). The germline V and J ends were trimmed by 2 bases and 4 bases, with 14 bases remaining between them. CDR1 is SEHNR, CDR2 FQNEAQ, per germline (reference sequence). The CDR3 spans 16 residues.

The chain carries TRBV6-1 and TRBJ1-1; 7 nucleotides agree with TRBD1. V was clipped by 2 bases and J by 11 bases; unmatched bases: 8. CDR3 length equals 13 residues. Germline lookup yields CDR1 MNHNS and CDR2 SASEGT. CDR3 nucleotide sequence: TGTGCCAGCAGTGAATCCTGGGACAGCCGCGCTTTCTTT. Encoded protein: CASSESWDSRAFF.

V usage is TRBV3-1 (or the pseudogene TRBV3-2) and J usage is TRBJ1-5, with D uncertain. Trimming left V 1 base short and J 0 bases short, with 4 bases between. CDR1 LGHDT and CDR2 YNNKEL come from the germline V gene (reference sequence). This CDR3 is built from 14 residues. The CDR3 nucleotides are TGTGCCAGCAGCCAAGTAGTTAGCAATCAGCCCCAGCATTTT. Protein sequence: CASSQVVSNQPQHF.

This chain connects TRBV4-1 to TRBJ2-5, with 9 bases aligning to TRBD2. Germline V lookup: CDR1 MGHRA, CDR2 YSYEKL. This CDR3 spans 17 amino acids. After removal of 2 bases from V and 5 bases from J, the junction contained 12 bases not matched to a gene. Written as DNA, the CDR3 is TGCGCCAGCAGCCAATCATCTGGAGGCCTAGCGGGGGAGACCCAGTACTTC. Its translation: CASSQSSGGLAGETQYF.

The V gene is TRBV5-4, the J gene TRBJ2-6, with 7 bases fitting TRBD2. The CDR3 is made up of 17 amino acids. Trimming at V came to 6 bases and at J to 0 bases, leaving 9 bases not matched to a gene. Germline assignment: CDR1 SGHNT and CDR2 YYREEE (reference sequence). The chain's CDR3 is CASTLGLTFSGANVLTF. CDR3 sequence (DNA): TGTGCCAGCACTTTGGGACTAACTTTCTCTGGGGCCAACGTCCTGACTTTC.

This clone was detected only a few times. V is TRBV4-2 and J is TRBJ1-5; D gene unclear. The germline CDR1 and CDR2 sequences are LGHNA and YNFKEQ. This CDR3 region has 14 residues. V dropped 0 bases and J dropped 2 bases, with 5 bases sitting between them. The CDR3 is CASSQDRRNQPQHF. The CDR3, as DNA: TGTGCCAGCAGCCAAGACCGTCGCAATCAGCCCCAGCATTTT.

The chain is built from TRBV19 and TRBJ2-4, with D maybe TRBD2 (7 bases). This CDR3 is built from 14 residues. The V and J ends lost 10 bases and 3 bases respectively, with 16 bases between them. Germline CDR1 and CDR2: LNHDA and SQIVND (reference sequence). The CDR3 sequence: CATQGREGKNIQYF. In DNA form, the CDR3 reads TGTGCCACACAGGGTAGGGAGGGCAAAAACATTCAGTACTTC.

The chain joins TRBV27 to TRBJ1-2, with TRBD1 matching over 8 bases. The CDR3 is made up of 12 amino acids. From germline, CDR1 is MNHEY and CDR2 SMNVEV (reference sequence). Losses at the gene ends were 5 bases for V and 8 bases for J; bases not matched to a gene: 4. The CDR3 DNA sequence: TGTGCCAGCAGTCCGGCAGGGGGCGGCTACACCTTC. Translation gives CASSPAGGGYTF.

This chain uses TRBV7-2 with TRBJ1-2, with D perhaps matching TRBD1 (5 bases). This CDR3 is built from 13 residues. The germline V and J ends were trimmed by 3 bases and 8 bases, with 13 bases remaining between them. CDR1 is SGHTA, CDR2 FQGNSA, per germline. CDR3 in DNA: TGTGCCAGCAGCTTGGGCCCGGGGGTGGGCTACACCTTC. It is translated as CASSLGPGVGYTF.

The J gene is TRBJ2-7, the V gene TRBV27; 7 positions agree with TRBD1. V was clipped by 7 bases and J by 6 bases; unmatched bases: 9. The CDR3 spans 13 residues. Per germline, CDR1 MNHEY and CDR2 SMNVEV (reference sequence). The chain's CDR3 is CASKGASSGEQYF. The CDR3 bases are TGTGCCAGCAAGGGGGCCTCCTCTGGCGAGCAGTACTTC.